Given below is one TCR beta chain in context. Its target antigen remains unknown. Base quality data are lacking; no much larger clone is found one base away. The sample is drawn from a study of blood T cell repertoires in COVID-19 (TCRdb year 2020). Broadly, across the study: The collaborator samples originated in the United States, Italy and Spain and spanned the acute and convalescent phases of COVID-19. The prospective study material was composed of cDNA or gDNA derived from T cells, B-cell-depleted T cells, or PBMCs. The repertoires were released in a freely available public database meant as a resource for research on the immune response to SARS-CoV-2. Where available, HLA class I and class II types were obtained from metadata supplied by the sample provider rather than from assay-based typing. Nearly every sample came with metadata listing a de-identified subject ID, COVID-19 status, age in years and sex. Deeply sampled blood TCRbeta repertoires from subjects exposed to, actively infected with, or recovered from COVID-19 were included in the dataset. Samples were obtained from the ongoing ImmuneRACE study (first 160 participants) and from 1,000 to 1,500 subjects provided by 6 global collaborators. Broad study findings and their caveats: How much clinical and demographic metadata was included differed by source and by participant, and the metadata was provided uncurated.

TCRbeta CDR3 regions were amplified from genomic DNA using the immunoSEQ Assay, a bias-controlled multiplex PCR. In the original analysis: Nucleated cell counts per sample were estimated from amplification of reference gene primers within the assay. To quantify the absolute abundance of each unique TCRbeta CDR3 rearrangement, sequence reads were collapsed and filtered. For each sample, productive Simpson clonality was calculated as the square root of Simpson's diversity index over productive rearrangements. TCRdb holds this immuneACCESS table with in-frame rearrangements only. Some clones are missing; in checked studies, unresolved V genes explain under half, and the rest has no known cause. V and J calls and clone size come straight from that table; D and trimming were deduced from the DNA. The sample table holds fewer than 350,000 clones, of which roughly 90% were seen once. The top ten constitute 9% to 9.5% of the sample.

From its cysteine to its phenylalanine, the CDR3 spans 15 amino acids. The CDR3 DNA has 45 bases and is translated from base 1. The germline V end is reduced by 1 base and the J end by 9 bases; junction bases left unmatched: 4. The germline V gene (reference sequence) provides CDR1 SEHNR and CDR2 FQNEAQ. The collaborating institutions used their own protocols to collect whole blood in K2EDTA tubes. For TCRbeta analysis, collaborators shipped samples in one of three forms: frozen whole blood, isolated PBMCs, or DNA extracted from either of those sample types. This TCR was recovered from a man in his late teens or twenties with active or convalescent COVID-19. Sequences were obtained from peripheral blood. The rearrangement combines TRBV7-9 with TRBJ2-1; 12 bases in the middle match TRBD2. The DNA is TGTGCCAGCAGCTTAGAGCTAGCGGGGGGGCCTGAGCAGTTCTTC. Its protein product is CASSLELAGGPEQFF. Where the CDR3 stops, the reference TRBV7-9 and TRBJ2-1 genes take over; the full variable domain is DTGVSQNPRHKITKRGQNVTFRCDPISEHNRLYWYRQTLGQGPEFLTYFQNEAQLEKSRLLSDRFSAERPKGSFSTLEIQRTEQGDSAMYLCASSLELAGGPEQFFGPGTRLTVL.